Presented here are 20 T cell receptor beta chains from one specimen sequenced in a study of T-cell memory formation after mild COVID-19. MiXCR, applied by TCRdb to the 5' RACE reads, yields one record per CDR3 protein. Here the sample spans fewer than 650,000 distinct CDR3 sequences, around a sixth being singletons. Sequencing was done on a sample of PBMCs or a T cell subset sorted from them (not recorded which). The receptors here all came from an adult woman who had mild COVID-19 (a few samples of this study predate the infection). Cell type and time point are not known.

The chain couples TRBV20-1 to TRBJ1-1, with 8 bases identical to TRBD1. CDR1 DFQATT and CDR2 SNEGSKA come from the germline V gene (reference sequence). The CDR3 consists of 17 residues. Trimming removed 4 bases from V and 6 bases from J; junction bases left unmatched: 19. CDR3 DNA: TGCAGTGCTACTCCTGCGGTCCCCGACAGGGGTAACCCTGAAGCTTTCTTT. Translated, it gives CSATPAVPDRGNPEAFF.

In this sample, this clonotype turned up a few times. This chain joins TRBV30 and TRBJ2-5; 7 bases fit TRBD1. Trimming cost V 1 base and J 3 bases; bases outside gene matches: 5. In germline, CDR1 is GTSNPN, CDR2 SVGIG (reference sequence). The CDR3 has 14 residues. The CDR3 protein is CAWSARDREETQYF. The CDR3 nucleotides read TGTGCCTGGAGTGCCCGGGACAGAGAAGAGACCCAGTACTTC.

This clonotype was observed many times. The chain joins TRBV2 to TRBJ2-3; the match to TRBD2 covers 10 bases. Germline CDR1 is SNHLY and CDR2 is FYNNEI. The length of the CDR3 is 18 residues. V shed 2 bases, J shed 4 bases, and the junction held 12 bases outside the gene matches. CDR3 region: CASSEFPMSGGGADTQYF. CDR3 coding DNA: TGTGCCAGCAGTGAATTCCCCATGAGCGGGGGGGGGGCAGATACGCAGTATTTT.

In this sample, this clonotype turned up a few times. CDR3 sequence: CASSEDIGGYTF. In DNA, the CDR3 is TGTGCCAGCAGTGAGGACATCGGGGGCTACACCTTC. The chain employs TRBV2 and TRBJ1-2, with D perhaps TRBD1 (5 bases). Germline values: CDR1 SNHLY, CDR2 FYNNEI. The CDR3 is made up of 12 amino acids. Trimming removed 3 bases at V and 8 bases at J, with 10 bases between.

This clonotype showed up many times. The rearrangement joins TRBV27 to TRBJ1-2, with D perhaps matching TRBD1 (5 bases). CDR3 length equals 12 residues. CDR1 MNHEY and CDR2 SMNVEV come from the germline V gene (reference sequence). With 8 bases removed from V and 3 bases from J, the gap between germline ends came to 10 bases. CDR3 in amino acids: CASGRVDYGYTF. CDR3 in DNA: TGTGCCAGCGGCAGGGTTGACTATGGCTACACCTTC.

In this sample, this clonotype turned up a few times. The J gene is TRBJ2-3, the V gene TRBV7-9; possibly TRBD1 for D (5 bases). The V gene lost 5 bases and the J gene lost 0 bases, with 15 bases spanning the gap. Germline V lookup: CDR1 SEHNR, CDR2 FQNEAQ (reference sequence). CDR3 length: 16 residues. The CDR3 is CASSPRQILSTDTQYF. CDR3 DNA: TGTGCCAGCAGCCCCAGACAGATTCTTAGCACAGATACGCAGTATTTT.

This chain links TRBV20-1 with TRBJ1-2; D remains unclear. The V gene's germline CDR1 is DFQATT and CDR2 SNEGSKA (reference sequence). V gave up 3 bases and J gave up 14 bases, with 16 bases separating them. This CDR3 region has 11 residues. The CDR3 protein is CSARFRGRATF. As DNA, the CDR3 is TGCAGTGCTAGGTTCCGAGGTCGGGCAACCTTC.

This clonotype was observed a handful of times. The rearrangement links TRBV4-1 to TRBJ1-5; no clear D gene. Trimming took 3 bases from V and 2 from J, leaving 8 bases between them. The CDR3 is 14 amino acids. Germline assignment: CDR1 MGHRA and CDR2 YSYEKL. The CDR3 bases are TGCGCCAGCAGCCACCTCATGGGCAATCAGCCCCAGCATTTT. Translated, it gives CASSHLMGNQPQHF.

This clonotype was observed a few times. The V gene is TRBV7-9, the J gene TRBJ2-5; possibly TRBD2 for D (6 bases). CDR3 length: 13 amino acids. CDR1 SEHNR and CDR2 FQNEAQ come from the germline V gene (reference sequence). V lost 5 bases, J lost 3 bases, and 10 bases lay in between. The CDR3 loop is CASSPDYEETQYF. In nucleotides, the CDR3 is TGTGCCAGCAGCCCGGACTACGAAGAGACCCAGTACTTC.

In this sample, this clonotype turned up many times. The CDR3 sequence: CASSQEFPPYDGELFF. The CDR3 DNA is TGTGCCAGCAGCCAAGAATTCCCCCCATATGACGGGGAGCTGTTTTTT. The chain recombines TRBV4-2 with TRBJ2-2; D call uncertain. This CDR3 comprises 16 residues. V was trimmed by 0 bases and J by 7 bases, leaving 15 bases between them. Germline values: CDR1 LGHNA, CDR2 YNFKEQ.

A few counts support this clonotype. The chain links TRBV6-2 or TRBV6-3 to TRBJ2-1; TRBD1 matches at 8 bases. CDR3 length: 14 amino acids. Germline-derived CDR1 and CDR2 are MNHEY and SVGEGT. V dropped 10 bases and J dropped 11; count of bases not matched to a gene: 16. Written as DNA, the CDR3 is TGTGCCATAGACAGGGGCGATACAATGAGAAAGCAGTTCTTC. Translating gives CAIDRGDTMRKQFF.

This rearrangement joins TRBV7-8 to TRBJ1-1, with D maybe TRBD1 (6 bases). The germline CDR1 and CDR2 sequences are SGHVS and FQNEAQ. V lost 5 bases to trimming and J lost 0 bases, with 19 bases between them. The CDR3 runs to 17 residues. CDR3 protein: CASSLRRGGILNTEAFF. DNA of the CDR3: TGTGCCAGCAGCCTTAGGAGGGGGGGAATCCTGAACACTGAAGCTTTCTTT. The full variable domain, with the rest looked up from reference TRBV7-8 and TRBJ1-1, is GAGVSQSPRYKVAKRGQDVALRCDPISGHVSLFWYQQALGQGPEFLTYFQNEAQLDKSGLPSDRFFAERPEGSVSTLKIQRTQQEDSAVYLCASSLRRGGILNTEAFFGQGTRLTVV.

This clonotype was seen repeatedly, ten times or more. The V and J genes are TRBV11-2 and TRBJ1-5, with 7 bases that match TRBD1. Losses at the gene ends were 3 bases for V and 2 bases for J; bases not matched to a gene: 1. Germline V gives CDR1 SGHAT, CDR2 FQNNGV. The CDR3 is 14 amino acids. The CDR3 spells CASSFGTGNQPQHF. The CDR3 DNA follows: TGTGCCAGCAGCTTCGGGACAGGCAATCAGCCCCAGCATTTT.

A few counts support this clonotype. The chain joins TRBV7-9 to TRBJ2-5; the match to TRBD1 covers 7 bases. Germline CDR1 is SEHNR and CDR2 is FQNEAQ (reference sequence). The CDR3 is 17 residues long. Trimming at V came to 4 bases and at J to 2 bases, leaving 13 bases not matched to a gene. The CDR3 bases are TGTGCCAGCAGCTATCTTCTCTACGGACAGGCTCAAGAGACCCAGTACTTC. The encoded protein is CASSYLLYGQAQETQYF.

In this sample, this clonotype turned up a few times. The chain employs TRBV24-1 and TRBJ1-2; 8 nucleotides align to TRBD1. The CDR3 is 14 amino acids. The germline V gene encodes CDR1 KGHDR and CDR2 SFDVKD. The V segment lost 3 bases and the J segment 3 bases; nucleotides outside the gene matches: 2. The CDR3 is CATSDETGDYGYTF. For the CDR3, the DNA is TGTGCCACCAGTGATGAGACAGGGGACTATGGCTACACCTTC.

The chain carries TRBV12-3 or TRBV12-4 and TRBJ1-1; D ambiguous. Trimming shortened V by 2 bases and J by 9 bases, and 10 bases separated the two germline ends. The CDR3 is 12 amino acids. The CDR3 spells CASSLIGPKAFF. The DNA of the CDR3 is TGTGCCAGCAGTTTAATCGGCCCCAAAGCTTTCTTT.

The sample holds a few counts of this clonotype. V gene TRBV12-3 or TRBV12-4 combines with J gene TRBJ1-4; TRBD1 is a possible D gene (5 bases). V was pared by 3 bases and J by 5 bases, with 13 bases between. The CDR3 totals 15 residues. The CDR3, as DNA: TGTGCCAGCAGTTTCGGGTCCTGGGGCAATGAAAAACTGTTTTTT. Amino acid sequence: CASSFGSWGNEKLFF.

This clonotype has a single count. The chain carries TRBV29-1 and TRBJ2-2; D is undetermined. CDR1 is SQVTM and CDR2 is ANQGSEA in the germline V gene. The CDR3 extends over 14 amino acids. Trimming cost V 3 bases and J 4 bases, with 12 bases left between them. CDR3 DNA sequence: TGCAGCGTTGAGGCTCAGCCAGGCACCGGGGAGCTGTTTTTT. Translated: CSVEAQPGTGELFF.

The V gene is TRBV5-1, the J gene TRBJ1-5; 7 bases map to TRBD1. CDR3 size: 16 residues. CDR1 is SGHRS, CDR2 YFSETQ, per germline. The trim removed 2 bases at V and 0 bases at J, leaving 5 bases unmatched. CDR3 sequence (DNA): TGCGCCAGCAGCTTTGGGGACAGAGATAGCAATCAGCCCCAGCATTTT. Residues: CASSFGDRDSNQPQHF.

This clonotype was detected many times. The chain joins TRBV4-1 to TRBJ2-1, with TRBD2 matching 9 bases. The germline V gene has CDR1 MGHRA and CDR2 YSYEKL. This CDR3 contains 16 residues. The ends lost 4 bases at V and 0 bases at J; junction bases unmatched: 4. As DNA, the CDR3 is TGCGCCAGCAGCCTTAGGACTAGCGACTCCTACAATGAGCAGTTCTTC. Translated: CASSLRTSDSYNEQFF.